This TCR beta chain is from a study of T-cell reconstitution after alpha-beta-depleted transplantation in children. Preparing the TCRbeta library involved the use of unique molecular identifiers. TCRdb re-derived calls from the PCR reads in MiXCR, one entry per CDR3 protein. The repertoire includes a few hundred thousand distinct CDR3 sequences, approximately 9.8% of them detected once, and 10% sits in the top ten. The sequence came from a human donor who donated a stem cell graft to a child with SCID. This specimen consisted of PBMCs from the stem cell graft donor, obtained from the stem cell graft.

The CDR3 reads CASRLPTGELFF. CDR3 DNA: TGTGCCAGCAGACTACCCACGGGGGAGCTGTTTTTT. The chain joins TRBV27 to TRBJ2-2; D is unresolved. Germline V CDR1 and CDR2: MNHEY, SMNVEV (reference sequence). The CDR3 consists of 12 residues. Trimming took off 6 bases at V and 8 bases at J, with 10 bases between the two ends.